This T cell receptor (beta chain) was retrieved from a study of cytomegalovirus exposure and HLA in healthy donors. This CDR3 spans 16 amino acids. Germline loops: CDR1 PRHDT, CDR2 FYEKMQ (reference sequence). With 1 base removed from V and 0 bases from J, the gap between germline ends came to 13 bases. The method was immunoSEQ multiplex PCR; TCRdb's version includes in-frame clones alone and lacks a portion of them. The table includes 110,000 to 150,000 clones, 80% to 90% detected once. The sequencing input was PBMCs. The clonotype comes from a man aged 18-30 years in good health and CMV-seronegative. The J gene is TRBJ2-7, the V gene TRBV13; D possibly corresponds to TRBD1 (6 bases). CDR3 loop: CASSLDRPGVSYEQYF. The CDR3 DNA is TGTGCCAGCAGCTTAGATAGGCCAGGGGTCTCCTACGAGCAGTACTTC.